This TCR beta chain emerged from a study of T cell changes during pregnancy in multiple sclerosis. The germline V gene has CDR1 SGHNT and CDR2 YENEEA. The CDR3 is 16 amino acids. V dropped 5 bases and J dropped 1; count of bases not matched to a gene: 7. Method: immunoSEQ multiplex PCR; TCRdb's copy keeps in-frame clones and lacks some. Among about 53,000 clones listed, roughly 90% were seen once. This chain joins TRBV11-3 and TRBJ2-3; 9 bases match TRBD2. Source: CD8+ T cells from peripheral blood mononuclear cells, taken before pregnancy. The TCR sequence derives from a female donor with multiple sclerosis, enrolled in a pregnancy study. In DNA, the CDR3 is TGTGCCAGCAGCCCGCGAGCTAGCGGGGGCACAGATACGCAGTATTTT. The encoded protein is CASSPRASGGTDTQYF.